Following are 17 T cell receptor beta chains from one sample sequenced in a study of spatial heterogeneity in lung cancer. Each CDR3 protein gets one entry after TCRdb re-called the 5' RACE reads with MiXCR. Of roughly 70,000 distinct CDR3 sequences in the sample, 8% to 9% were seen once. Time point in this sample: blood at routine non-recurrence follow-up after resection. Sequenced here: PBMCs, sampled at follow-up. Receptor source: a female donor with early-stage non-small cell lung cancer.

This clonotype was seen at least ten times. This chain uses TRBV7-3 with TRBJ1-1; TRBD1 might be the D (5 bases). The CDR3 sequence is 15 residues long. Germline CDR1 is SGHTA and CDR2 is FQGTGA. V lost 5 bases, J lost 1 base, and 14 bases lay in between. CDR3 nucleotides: TGTGCCAGCAGCCTCAGGGCAGGGCAGAACACTGAAGCTTTCTTT. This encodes CASSLRAGQNTEAFF.

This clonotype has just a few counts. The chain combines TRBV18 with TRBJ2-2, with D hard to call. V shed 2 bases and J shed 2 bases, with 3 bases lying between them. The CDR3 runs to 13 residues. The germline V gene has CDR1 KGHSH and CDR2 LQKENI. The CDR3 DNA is TGTGCCAGCTCACCAGGCAACACCGGGGAGCTGTTTTTT. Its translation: CASSPGNTGELFF. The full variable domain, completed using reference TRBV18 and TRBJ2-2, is NAGVMQNPRHLVRRRGQEARLRCSPMKGHSHVYWYRQLPEEGLKFMVYLQKENIIDESGMPKERFSAEFPKEGPSILRIQQVVRGDSAAYFCASSPGNTGELFFGEGSRLTVL.

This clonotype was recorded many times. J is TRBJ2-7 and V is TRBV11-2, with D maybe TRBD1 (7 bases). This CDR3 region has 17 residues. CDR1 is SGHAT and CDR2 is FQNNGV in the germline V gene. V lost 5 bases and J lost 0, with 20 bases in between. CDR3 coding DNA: TGTGCCAGCAGCCCCCGCCCAGGGGGAGGAGGCTCCTACGAGCAGTACTTC. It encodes CASSPRPGGGGSYEQYF. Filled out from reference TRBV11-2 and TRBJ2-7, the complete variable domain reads EAGVAQSPRYKIIEKRQSVAFWCNPISGHATLYWYQQILGQGPKLLIQFQNNGVVDDSQLPKDRFSAERLKGVDSTLKIQPAKLEDSAVYLCASSPRPGGGGSYEQYFGPGTRLTVT.

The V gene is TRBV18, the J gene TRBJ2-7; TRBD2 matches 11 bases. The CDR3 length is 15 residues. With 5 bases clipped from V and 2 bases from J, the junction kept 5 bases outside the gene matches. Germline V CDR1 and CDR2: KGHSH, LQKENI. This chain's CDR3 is CASSTGTSGTYEQYF. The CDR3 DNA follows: TGTGCCAGCTCAACCGGGACTAGCGGCACCTACGAGCAGTACTTC. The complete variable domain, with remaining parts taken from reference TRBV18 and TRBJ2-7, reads NAGVMQNPRHLVRRRGQEARLRCSPMKGHSHVYWYRQLPEEGLKFMVYLQKENIIDESGMPKERFSAEFPKEGPSILRIQQVVRGDSAAYFCASSTGTSGTYEQYFGPGTRLTVT.

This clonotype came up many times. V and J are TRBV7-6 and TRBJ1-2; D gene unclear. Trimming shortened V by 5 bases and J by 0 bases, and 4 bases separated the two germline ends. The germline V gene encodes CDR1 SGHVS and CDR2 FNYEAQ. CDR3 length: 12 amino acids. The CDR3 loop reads CASSPANYGYTF. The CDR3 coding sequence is TGTGCCAGCAGCCCAGCTAACTATGGCTACACCTTC.

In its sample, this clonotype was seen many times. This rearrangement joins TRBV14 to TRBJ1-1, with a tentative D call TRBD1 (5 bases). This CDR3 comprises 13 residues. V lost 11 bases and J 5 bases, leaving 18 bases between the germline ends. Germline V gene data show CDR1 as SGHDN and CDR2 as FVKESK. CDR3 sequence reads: CADRTRGGTEAFF. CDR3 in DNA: TGTGCCGACCGGACAAGGGGCGGGACTGAAGCTTTCTTT. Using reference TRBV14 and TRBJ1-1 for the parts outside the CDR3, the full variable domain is EAGVTQFPSHSVIEKGQTVTLRCDPISGHDNLYWYRRVMGKEIKFLLHFVKESKQDESGMPNNRFLAERTGGTYSTLKVQPAELEDSGVYFCADRTRGGTEAFFGQGTRLTVV.

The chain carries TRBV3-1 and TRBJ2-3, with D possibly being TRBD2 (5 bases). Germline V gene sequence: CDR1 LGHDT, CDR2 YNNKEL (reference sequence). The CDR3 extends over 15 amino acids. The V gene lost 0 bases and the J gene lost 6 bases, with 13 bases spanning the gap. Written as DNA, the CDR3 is TGTGCCAGCAGCCAAGATATTGAGGGAGCGGATACGCAGTATTTT. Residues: CASSQDIEGADTQYF.

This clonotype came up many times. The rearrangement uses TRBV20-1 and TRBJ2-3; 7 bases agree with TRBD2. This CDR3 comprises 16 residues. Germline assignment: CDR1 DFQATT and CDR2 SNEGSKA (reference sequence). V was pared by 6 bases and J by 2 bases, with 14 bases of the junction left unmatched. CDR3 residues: CSALGVVAGLTDTQYF. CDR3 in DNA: TGCAGTGCCCTTGGGGTGGTAGCGGGCCTCACAGATACGCAGTATTTT.

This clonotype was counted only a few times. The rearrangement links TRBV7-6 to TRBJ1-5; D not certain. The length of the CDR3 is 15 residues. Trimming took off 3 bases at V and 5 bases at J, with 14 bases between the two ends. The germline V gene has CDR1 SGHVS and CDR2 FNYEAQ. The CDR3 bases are TGTGCCAGCAGCTTGAACAGTCAGAACCATCAGCCCCAGCATTTT. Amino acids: CASSLNSQNHQPQHF.

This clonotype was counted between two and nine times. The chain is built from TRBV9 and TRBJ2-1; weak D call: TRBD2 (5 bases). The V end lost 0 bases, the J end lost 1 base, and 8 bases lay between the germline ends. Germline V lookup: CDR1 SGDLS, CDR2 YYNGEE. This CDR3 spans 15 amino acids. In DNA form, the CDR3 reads TGTGCCAGCAGCGTAGGCGGGTTTTCCTACAATGAGCAGTTCTTC. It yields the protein CASSVGGFSYNEQFF.

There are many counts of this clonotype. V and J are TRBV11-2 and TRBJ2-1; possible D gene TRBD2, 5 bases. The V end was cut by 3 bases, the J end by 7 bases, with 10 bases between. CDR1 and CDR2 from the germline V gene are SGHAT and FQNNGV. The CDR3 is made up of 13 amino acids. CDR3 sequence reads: CASSFSGNNEQFF. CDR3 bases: TGTGCCAGCAGCTTTTCCGGGAATAATGAGCAGTTCTTC.

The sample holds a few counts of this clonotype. CDR3 in DNA: TGTGCCACCAGCAGGGAGACAGGGCGCCAGCCCCAGCATTTT. Translating gives CATSRETGRQPQHF. The chain carries TRBV15 and TRBJ1-5, with 7 nucleotides matching TRBD1. V dropped 3 bases and J dropped 7; count of bases not matched to a gene: 6. This CDR3 has 14 amino acids. Germline lookup yields CDR1 LNHNV and CDR2 YYDKDF (reference sequence).

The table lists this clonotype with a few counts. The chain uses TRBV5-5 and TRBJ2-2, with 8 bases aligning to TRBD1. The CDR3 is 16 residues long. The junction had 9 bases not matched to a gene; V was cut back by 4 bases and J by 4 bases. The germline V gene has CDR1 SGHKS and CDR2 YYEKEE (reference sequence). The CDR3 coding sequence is TGTGCCAGCAGCCTCCTGACAGGGGCACTCACCGGGGAGCTGTTTTTT. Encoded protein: CASSLLTGALTGELFF.

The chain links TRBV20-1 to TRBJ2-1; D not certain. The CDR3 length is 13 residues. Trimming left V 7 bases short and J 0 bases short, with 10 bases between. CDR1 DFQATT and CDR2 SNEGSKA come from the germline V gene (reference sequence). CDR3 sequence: CSESVGSYNEQFF. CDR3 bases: TGCAGTGAGTCCGTCGGCTCCTACAATGAGCAGTTCTTC.

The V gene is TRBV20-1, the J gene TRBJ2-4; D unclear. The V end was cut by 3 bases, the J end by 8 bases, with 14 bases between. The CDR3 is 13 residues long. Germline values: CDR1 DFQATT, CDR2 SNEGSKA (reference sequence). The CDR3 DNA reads TGCAGTGCTAGCTCGGTGGCTACGGACATTCAGTACTTC. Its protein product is CSASSVATDIQYF.

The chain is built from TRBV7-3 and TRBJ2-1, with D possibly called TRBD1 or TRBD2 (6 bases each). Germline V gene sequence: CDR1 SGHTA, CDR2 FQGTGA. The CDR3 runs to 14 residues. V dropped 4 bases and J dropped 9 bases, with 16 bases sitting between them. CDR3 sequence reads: CASSSLGGRSEQFF. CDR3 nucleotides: TGTGCCAGCAGCTCCCTAGGGGGGCGTAGTGAGCAGTTCTTC.

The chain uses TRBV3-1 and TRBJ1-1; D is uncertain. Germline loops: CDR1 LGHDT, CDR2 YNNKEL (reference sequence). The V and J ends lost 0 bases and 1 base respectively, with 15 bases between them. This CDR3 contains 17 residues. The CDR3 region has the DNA TGTGCCAGCAGCCAAGATATGGCCCCGCTGGGGAACACTGAAGCTTTCTTT. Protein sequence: CASSQDMAPLGNTEAFF.